One and the same sample provided the 7 T cell receptor beta chains below, sequenced in a study of T cells in Graves' hyperthyroidism and ophthalmopathy. TCR beta CDR3 region amplification was performed from RNA transcripts. RT-PCR in the first round (using the HTBI primer set) targeted the TCR CDR3. TCRdb passed the multiplex PCR reads through MiXCR, listing each CDR3 protein once. The profile shows about 610,000 distinct CDR3 sequences, 35% to 55% of them singletons. The sequenced sample consisted of peripheral blood or thyroid tissue (not recorded which). The receptors stem from a woman between 18 and 29 years old with Graves' hyperthyroidism.

This clonotype came up once. V is TRBV2 and J is TRBJ1-6, with 8 bases identical to TRBD1. The germline gives CDR1 SNHLY, CDR2 FYNNEI. The CDR3 consists of 14 residues. V dropped 6 bases and J dropped 10; count of bases not matched to a gene: 8. The CDR3 spells CASRETGVGSPLHF. The CDR3 region has the DNA TGTGCCAGCAGGGAGACAGGGGTAGGATCACCCCTCCACTTT.

In the case of this clonotype: The junction departs from the called germline gene at one end, perhaps through a read error. This chain connects TRBV7-2 to TRBJ2-6; perhaps TRBD1 as D (5 bases). This CDR3 has 12 amino acids. Germline assignment: CDR1 SGHTA and CDR2 FQGNSA. The DNA for the CDR3 is TGTGCCAGCAGCTTAACAGGACCAACTGAAGCTTTC. Protein sequence: CASSLTGPTEAF. The complete variable domain, with remaining parts taken from reference TRBV7-2 and TRBJ2-6, reads GAGVSQSPSNKVTEKGKDVELRCDPISGHTALYWYRQSLGQGLEFLIYFQGNSAPDKSGLPSDRFSAERTGGSVSTLTIQRTQQEDSAVYLCASSLTGPTEAFGAGSRLTVL.

CDR3 sequence reads: CASSSIAGRGNEQFF. For the CDR3, the DNA is TGTGCCAGCAGCTCCATAGCGGGAAGGGGGAATGAGCAGTTCTTC. The rearrangement uses TRBV11-3 and TRBJ2-1; 8 positions match TRBD2. CDR3 length equals 15 residues. The V and J ends lost 4 bases and 7 bases, in that order; junction bases with no gene match: 9. Per the germline V gene, CDR1 is SGHNT and CDR2 is YENEEA.

The chain employs TRBV29-1 and TRBJ1-2; 8 bases are shared with TRBD1. V shed 3 bases, J shed 8 bases, and the junction held 5 bases outside the gene matches. The CDR3 is 12 amino acids. The germline gives CDR1 SQVTM, CDR2 ANQGSEA. The CDR3 is CSVDWTGSGYTF. The DNA of the CDR3 is TGCAGCGTTGATTGGACAGGGTCGGGCTACACCTTC.

This clonotype was recorded at least ten times. The chain couples TRBV29-1 to TRBJ2-7, with 10 bases that match TRBD2. CDR1 SQVTM and CDR2 ANQGSEA come from the germline V gene. Trimming cost V 6 bases and J 5 bases; bases outside gene matches: 7. CDR3 size: 13 residues. The CDR3 region has the DNA TGCAGCGTGCTGGCTAGCGGGAGCGACGAGCAGTACTTC. It yields the protein CSVLASGSDEQYF.

The sample holds many counts of this clonotype. The chain has TRBV15 and TRBJ2-6; no firm D call. V dropped 0 bases and J dropped 4 bases, with 10 bases sitting between them. Looked up from germline, CDR1 is LNHNV and CDR2 is YYDKDF (reference sequence). CDR3 length: 16 residues. The CDR3 DNA reads as TGTGCCACCAGCAGAGATCGTGGGTCGGGGGCCAACGTCCTGACTTTC. Its translation is CATSRDRGSGANVLTF.

The chain links TRBV7-9 to TRBJ1-5, with TRBD1 identical over 9 bases. Germline loops: CDR1 SEHNR, CDR2 FQNEAQ (reference sequence). There are 14 residues in the CDR3. The V gene end was trimmed by 5 bases and the J gene end by 5 bases; junction bases not matched to a gene: 4. The CDR3 reads CASSMGQGDQPQHF. CDR3 DNA: TGTGCCAGCAGCATGGGACAGGGAGATCAGCCCCAGCATTTT.